The subject of this entry is one T cell receptor beta chain. No antigen is known for it. The CDR3 contains 16 residues. V lost 3 bases to trimming and J lost 2 bases; unmatched junction nucleotides: 9. Germline loops: CDR1 SGDLS, CDR2 YYNGEE. This specimen belongs to a study of cytomegalovirus exposure and HLA in healthy donors. The PCR used 60 Vbeta and 13 Jbeta primers. The table came from immunoSEQ multiplex PCR; TCRdb's copy has only in-frame clones and leaves some out. This sample has hundreds of thousands of clones, with around 73% found just once. Study results and caveats: High specificity and sensitivity for cytomegalovirus status were reported for the classifier.

V is TRBV9 and J is TRBJ2-5; 8 nucleotides match TRBD1. Sequencing input: PBMCs. This clonotype was obtained from a male donor in good health and CMV-seronegative. The CDR3 loop reads CASSGGTGSLQETQYF. The CDR3 DNA sequence: TGTGCCAGCAGCGGCGGGACAGGCTCATTACAAGAGACCCAGTACTTC. The variable domain in full, completed from reference TRBV9 and TRBJ2-5, reads DSGVTQTPKHLITATGQRVTLRCSPRSGDLSVYWYQQSLDQGLQFLIQYYNGEERAKGNILERFSAQQFPDLHSELNLSSLELGDSALYFCASSGGTGSLQETQYFGPGTRLLVL.